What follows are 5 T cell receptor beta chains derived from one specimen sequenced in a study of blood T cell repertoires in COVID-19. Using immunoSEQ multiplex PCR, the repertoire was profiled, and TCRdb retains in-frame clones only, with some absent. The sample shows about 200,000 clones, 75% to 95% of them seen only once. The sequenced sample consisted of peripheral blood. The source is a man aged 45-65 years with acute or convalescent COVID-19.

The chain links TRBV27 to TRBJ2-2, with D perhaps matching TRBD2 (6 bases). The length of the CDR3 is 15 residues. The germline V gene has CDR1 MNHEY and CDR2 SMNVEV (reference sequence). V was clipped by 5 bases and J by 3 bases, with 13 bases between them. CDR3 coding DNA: TGTGCCAGCAGTAGACTTGGGACTTACACCGGGGAGCTGTTTTTT. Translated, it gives CASSRLGTYTGELFF.

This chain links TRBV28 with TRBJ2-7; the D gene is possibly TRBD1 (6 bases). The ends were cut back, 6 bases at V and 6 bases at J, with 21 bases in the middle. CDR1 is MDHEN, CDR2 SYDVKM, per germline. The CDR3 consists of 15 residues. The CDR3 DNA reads TGTGCCAGCAGCCGGAGGAGTTGGGGGCGGTCCGAGCAGTACGTC. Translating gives CASSRRSWGRSEQYV.

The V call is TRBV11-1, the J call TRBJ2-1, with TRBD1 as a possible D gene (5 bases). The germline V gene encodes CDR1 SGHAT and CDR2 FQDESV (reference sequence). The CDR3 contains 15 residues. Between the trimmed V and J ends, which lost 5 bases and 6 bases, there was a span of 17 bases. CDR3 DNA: TGTGCCAGCAGCCACAGGCAGGGTATTCGCAATGAGCAGTTCTTC. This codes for CASSHRQGIRNEQFF.

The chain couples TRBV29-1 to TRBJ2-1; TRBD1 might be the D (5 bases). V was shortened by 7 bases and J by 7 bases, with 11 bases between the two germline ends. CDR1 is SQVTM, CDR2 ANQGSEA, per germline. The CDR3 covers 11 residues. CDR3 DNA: TGCAGCGCACCTGACAGAAATGAGCAGTTCTTC. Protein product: CSAPDRNEQFF.

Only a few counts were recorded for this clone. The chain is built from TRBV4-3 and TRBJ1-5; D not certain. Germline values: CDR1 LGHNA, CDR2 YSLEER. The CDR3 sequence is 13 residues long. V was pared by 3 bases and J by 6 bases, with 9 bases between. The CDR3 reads CASSHGMGQPQHF. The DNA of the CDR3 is TGCGCCAGCAGCCACGGGATGGGTCAGCCCCAGCATTTT.